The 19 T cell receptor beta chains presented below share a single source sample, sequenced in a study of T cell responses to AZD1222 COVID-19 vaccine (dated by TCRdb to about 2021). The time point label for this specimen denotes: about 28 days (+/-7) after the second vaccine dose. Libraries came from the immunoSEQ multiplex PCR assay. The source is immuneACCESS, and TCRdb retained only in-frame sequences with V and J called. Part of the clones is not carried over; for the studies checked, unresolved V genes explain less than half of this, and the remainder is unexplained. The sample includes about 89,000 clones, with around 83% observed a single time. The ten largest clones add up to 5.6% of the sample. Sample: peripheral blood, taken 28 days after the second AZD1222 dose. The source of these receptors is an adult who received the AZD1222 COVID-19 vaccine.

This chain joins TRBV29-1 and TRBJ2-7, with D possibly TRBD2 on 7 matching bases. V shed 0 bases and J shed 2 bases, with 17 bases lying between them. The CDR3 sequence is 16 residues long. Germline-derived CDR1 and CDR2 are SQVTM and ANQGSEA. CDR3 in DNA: TGCAGCGTTGAAGACTCTGTCGGCGGGGGCCCCTACGAGCAGTACTTC. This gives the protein CSVEDSVGGGPYEQYF.

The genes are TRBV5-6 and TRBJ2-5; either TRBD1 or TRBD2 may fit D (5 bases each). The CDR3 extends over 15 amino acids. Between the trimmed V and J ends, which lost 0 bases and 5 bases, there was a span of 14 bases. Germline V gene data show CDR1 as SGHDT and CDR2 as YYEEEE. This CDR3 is CASSLAKGWRETQYF. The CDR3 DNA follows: TGTGCCAGCAGCTTGGCCAAGGGGTGGAGGGAGACCCAGTACTTC.

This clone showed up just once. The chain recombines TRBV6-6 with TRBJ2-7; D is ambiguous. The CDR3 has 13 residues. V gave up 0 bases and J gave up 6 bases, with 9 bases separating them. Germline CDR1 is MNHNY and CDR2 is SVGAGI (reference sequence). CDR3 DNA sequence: TGTGCCAGCAGTTACTCGACCAGTACCGAGCAGTACTTC. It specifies CASSYSTSTEQYF.

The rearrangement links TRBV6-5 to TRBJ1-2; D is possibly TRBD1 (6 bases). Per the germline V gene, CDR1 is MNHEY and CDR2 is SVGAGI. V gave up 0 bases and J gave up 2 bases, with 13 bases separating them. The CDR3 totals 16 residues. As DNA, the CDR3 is TGTGCCAGCAGTTACTCGAAGGGCAGGGGAAACTATGGCTACACCTTC. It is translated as CASSYSKGRGNYGYTF.

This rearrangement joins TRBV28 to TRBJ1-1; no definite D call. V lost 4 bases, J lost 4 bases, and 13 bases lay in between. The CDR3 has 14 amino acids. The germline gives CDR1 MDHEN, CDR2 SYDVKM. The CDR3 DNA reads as TGTGCCAGCAGTTCTAAGGAACGGGGCACTGAAGCTTTCTTT. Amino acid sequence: CASSSKERGTEAFF.

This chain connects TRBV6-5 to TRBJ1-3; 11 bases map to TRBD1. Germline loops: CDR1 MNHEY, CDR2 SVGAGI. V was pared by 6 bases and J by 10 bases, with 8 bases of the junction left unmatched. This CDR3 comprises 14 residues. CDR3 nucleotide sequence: TGTGCCAGCAGCCCGGGACAGGGGGATAGTACCATATATTTT. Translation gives CASSPGQGDSTIYF.

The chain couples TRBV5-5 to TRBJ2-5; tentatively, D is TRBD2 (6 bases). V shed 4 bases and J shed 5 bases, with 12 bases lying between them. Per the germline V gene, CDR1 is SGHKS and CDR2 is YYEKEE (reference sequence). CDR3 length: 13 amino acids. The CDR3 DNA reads TGTGCCAGCAGCGGCACAGGAGGGGAGACCCAGTACTTC. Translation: CASSGTGGETQYF.

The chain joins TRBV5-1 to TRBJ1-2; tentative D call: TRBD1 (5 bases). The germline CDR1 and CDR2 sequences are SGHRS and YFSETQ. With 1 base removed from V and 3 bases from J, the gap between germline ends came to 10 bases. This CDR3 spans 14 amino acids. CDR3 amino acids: CASSLTQTDYGYTF. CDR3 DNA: TGCGCCAGCAGCTTGACTCAGACAGACTATGGCTACACCTTC. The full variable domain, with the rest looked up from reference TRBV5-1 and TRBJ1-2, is KAGVTQTPRYLIKTRGQQVTLSCSPISGHRSVSWYQQTPGQGLQFLFEYFSETQRNKGNFPGRFSGRQFSNSRSEMNVSTLELGDSALYLCASSLTQTDYGYTFGSGTRLTVV.

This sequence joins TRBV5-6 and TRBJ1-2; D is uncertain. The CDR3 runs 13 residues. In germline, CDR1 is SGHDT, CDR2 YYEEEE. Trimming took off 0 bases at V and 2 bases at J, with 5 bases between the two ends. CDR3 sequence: CASSLAQNYGYTF. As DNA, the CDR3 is TGTGCCAGCAGCTTGGCCCAGAACTATGGCTACACCTTC.

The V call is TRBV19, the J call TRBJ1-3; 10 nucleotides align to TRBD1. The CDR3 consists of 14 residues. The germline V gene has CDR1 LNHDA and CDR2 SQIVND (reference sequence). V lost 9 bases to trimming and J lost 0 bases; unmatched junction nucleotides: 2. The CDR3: CASRDRGSGNTIYF. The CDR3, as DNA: TGTGCCAGCCGGGACAGGGGCTCTGGAAACACCATATATTTT.

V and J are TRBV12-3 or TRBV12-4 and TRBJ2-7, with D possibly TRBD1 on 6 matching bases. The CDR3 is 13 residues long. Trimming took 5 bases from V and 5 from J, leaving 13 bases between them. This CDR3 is CASSVTGSNEQYF. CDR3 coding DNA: TGTGCCAGCAGTGTAACAGGGAGTAACGAGCAGTACTTC.

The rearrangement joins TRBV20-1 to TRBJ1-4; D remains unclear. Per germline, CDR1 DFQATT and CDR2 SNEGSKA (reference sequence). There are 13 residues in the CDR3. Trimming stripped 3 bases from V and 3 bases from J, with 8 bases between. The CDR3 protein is CSASSGANEKLFF. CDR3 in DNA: TGCAGTGCTAGTTCCGGGGCTAATGAAAAACTGTTTTTT.

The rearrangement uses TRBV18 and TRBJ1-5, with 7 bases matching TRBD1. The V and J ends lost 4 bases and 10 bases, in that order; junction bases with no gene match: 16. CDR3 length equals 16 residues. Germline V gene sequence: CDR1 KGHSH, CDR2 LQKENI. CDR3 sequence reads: CASSLSGGGEGSPQHF. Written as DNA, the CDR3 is TGTGCCAGCTCACTCTCCGGAGGGGGCGAAGGGAGTCCCCAGCATTTT.

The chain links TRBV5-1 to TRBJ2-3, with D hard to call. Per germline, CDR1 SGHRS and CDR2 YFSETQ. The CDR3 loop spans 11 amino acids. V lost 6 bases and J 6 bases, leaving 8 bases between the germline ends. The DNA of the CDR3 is TGCGCCAGCACTATCCAGGATACGCAGTATTTT. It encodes CASTIQDTQYF.

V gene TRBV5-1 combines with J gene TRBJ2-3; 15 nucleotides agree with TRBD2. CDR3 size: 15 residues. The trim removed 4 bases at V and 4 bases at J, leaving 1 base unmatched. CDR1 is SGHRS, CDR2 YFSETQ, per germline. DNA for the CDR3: TGCGCCAGCAGCGGACTAGCGGGGGGGTCAGATACGCAGTATTTT. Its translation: CASSGLAGGSDTQYF.

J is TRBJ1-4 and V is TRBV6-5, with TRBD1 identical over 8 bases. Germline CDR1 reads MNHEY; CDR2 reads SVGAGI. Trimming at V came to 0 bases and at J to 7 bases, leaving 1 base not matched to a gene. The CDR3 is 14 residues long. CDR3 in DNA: TGTGCCAGCAGTTACTCGACAGGGGCTGAAAAACTGTTTTTT. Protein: CASSYSTGAEKLFF.

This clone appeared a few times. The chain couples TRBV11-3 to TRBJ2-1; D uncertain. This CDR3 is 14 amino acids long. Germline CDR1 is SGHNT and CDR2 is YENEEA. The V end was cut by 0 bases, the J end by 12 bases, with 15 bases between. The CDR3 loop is CASSLDRASIVQFF. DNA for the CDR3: TGTGCCAGCAGCTTAGATCGGGCCTCAATAGTGCAGTTCTTC.

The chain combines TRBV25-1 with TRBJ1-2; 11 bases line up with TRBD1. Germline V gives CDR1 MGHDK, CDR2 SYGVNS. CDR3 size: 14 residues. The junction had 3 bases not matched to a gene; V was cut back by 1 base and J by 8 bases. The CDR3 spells CASSELGQGVGYTF. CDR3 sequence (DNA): TGTGCCAGCAGTGAATTGGGACAGGGGGTCGGCTACACCTTC.

The CDR3 DNA is TGTGCCAGCAGCTTAGCGTCGGCGGGAGGGAGCTATGAGCAGTTCTTC. It encodes CASSLASAGGSYEQFF. The chain couples TRBV7-2 to TRBJ2-1; TRBD2 matches 9 bases. Per the germline V gene, CDR1 is SGHTA and CDR2 is FQGNSA. V was clipped by 0 bases and J by 8 bases; unmatched bases: 8. The CDR3 sequence is 16 residues long.